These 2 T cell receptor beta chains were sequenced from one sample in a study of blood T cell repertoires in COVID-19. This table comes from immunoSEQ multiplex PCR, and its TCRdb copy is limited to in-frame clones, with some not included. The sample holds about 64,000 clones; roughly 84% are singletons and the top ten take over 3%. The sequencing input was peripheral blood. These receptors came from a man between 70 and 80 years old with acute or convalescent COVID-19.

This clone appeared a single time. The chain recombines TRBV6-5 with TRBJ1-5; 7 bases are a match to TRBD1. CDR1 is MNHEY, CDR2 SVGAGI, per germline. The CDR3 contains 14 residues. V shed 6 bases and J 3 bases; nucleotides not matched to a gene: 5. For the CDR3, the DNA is TGTGCCAGCAGATCCGACAGGGACAATCAGCCCCAGCATTTT. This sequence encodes CASRSDRDNQPQHF.

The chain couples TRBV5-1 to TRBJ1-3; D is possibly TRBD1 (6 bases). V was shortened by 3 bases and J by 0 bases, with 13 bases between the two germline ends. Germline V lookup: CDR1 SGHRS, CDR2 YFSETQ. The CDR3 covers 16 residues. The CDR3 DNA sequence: TGCGCCAGCAGCTCAGAGACAGGCCGCTCTGGAAACACCATATATTTT. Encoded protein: CASSSETGRSGNTIYF.